This is a list of T cell receptor beta chains from one sample in a study of regulatory and conventional T cells in RAG deficiency. TCRdb keeps only in-frame clones here, not all; method: immunoSEQ multiplex PCR. The sample shows tens of thousands of clones, 93% of them seen only once. These data were also reused for a study on regulatory T cells.

The sequencing sample was made of CD4+ T cells sorted from blood. Receptor source: a human donor in good health. The CDR3 runs from the conserved cysteine through the conserved F or W. The D gene is left open where the match is weak. Clone size is not always given. Where it is, it says once, few, many or a class for expanded clones.

j_gene,v_gene,abundance,d_gene,CDR3aa,CDR3nt
TRBJ2-7,TRBV19,-,TRBD1,CASSVNRGPYEQYF,TGTGCCAGTAGTGTGAACAGGGGTCCCTACGAGCAGTACTTC
TRBJ2-7,TRBV19,-,TRBD1,CASMAGDRGQGEQYF,TGTGCCAGTATGGCTGGGGACAGGGGGCAAGGCGAGCAGTACTTC
TRBJ2-1,TRBV4-2,-,-,CASSQDSGLRPRNEQFF,TGTGCCAGCAGCCAAGATAGTGGCCTCCGGCCCAGGAATGAGCAGTTCTTC
TRBJ2-3,TRBV6-5,-,-,CASRESTDTQYF,TGTGCCAGCAGGGAAAGCACAGATACGCAGTATTTT
TRBJ1-1,TRBV18,-,-,CASSPLRTENTEAFF,TGTGCCAGCTCACCCTTAAGGACAGAGAACACTGAAGCTTTCTTT
TRBJ2-7,TRBV30,-,TRBD1,CAWSRDRAKQYF,TGTGCCTGGAGTCGGGACAGGGCGAAGCAGTACTTC
TRBJ2-3,TRBV7-9,-,-,CASSLGMVGFTADTQYF,TGTGCCAGCAGCTTAGGGATGGTCGGTTTTACGGCAGATACGCAGTATTTT
TRBJ1-4,TRBV7-8,-,TRBD1,CASSSTRGQGEKLFF,TGTGCCAGCAGCTCCACGAGGGGGCAGGGTGAAAAACTGTTTTTT
TRBJ1-2,TRBV28,-,-,CASSLDRNYGYTF,TGTGCCAGCAGTCTCGACAGAAACTATGGCTACACCTTC
TRBJ2-5,TRBV5-1,-,TRBD2,CASSFSAGQWETQYF,TGCGCCAGCAGCTTTTCAGCGGGGCAGTGGGAGACCCAGTACTTC
TRBJ2-1,TRBV11-3,-,TRBD2,CASSLDLSRGGSNEQFF,TGTGCCAGCAGCTTAGATCTGAGTCGGGGGGGATCCAATGAGCAGTTCTTC
TRBJ2-1,TRBV5-1,-,-,CASSLGGGTSYNEQFF,TGCGCCAGCAGCTTGGGTGGCGGGACCTCCTACAATGAGCAGTTCTTC
TRBJ2-7,TRBV9,-,TRBD1,CASSYGTAYEQYF,TGTGCCAGCTCGTACGGGACAGCCTACGAGCAGTACTTC
TRBJ1-5,TRBV7-9,-,TRBD1,CASSLGTGTGFNQPQHF,TGTGCCAGCAGCTTAGGGACCGGGACAGGCTTCAATCAGCCCCAGCATTTT
TRBJ2-5,TRBV7-2,-,-,CASSLSGAKETQYF,TGTGCCAGCAGCTTATCAGGGGCAAAAGAGACCCAGTACTTC
TRBJ2-3,TRBV29-1,-,-,CSVERDTDTQYF,TGCAGCGTTGAGAGGGACACAGATACGCAGTATTTT
TRBJ2-2,TRBV5-1,-,TRBD2,CASSLGTSTTGELFF,TGCGCCAGCAGCTTGGGGACTAGCACGACCGGGGAGCTGTTTTTT
TRBJ1-2,TRBV28,-,-,CASSLWGMGYTF,TGTGCCAGCAGTTTATGGGGTATGGGCTACACCTTC
TRBJ2-7,TRBV27,once,TRBD1,CASSYAGTGVWYEQYF,TGTGCCAGCAGTTACGCCGGGACAGGGGTATGGTACGAGCAGTACTTC
TRBJ2-3,TRBV14,-,-,CASSQERITQYF,TGTGCCAGCAGCCAGGAAAGGATTACGCAGTATTTT